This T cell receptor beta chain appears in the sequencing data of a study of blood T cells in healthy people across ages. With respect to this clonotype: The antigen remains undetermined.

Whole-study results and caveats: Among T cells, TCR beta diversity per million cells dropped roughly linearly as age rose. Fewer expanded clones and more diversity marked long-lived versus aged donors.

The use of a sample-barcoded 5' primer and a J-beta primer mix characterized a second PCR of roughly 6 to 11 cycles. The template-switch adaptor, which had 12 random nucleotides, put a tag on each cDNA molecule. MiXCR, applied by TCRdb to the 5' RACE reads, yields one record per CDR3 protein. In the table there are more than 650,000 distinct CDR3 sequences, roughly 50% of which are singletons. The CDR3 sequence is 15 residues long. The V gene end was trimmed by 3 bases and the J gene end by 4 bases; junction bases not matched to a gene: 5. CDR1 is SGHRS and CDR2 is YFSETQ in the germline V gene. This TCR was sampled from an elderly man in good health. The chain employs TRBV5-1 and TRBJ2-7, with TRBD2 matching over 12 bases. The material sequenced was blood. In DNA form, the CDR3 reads TGCGCCAGCAGCTCAAAACTAGCGGGAGGTTACGAGCAGTACTTC. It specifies CASSSKLAGGYEQYF.